Described below is a single T cell receptor (beta chain) sequence and its context. The antigen is unknown. CDR3 size: 14 residues. V was trimmed by 3 bases and J by 4 bases, leaving 13 bases between them. The record originates from a study of blood T cells in healthy people across ages. Sample-barcoded 5' priming and a J-beta primer mix drove a second PCR of roughly 6 to 12 cycles. TCRdb ran MiXCR on the 5' RACE reads and lists one entry per CDR3 protein. The repertoire includes about 680,000 distinct CDR3 sequences, around 45% of them detected once, and around 32% sits in the top ten. Study-wide findings and caveats: Estimates of total diversity, which came from one million sequenced T cells, were considered to be underestimates.

The clonotype was recovered from a woman aged 55 to 70 in good health. Sequenced material: blood. V gene TRBV12-3 or TRBV12-4 combines with J gene TRBJ2-7, with D perhaps TRBD2 (6 bases). The chain's CDR3 is CASSLVAGRYEQYF. CDR3 in DNA: TGTGCCAGCAGTTTGGTTGCAGGGAGGTACGAGCAGTACTTC.